Listed below are T cell receptor beta chains from one sample, sequenced in a study of blood T cell repertoires in COVID-19. The data were produced by immunoSEQ multiplex PCR, yet TCRdb's version contains in-frame clones alone and is incomplete. Here the sample spans roughly 230,000 clones, about 80% being singletons. What was sequenced was peripheral blood. Receptors were obtained from a man between 50 and 59 years old with active or convalescent COVID-19. Both conserved end residues are part of each CDR3. The D gene is left open where the match is weak. Some rows mark clone size as missing; the rest say once, few, many or name a class of expanded clone.

once	TRBD1	TRBV7-9	13	TRBJ2-7	TGTGCCAGCAGCTCTACAGGGGCCTACGAGCAGTACTTC	CASSSTGAYEQYF
-	-	TRBV5-1	12	TRBJ2-7	TGCGCCAGGCACAGCCTAATCTACGAGCAGTACTTC	CARHSLIYEQYF
-	-	TRBV28	15	TRBJ2-5	TGTGCCAGCAGTGACTCTAGCGCCCTTCAAGAGACCCAGTACTTC	CASSDSSALQETQYF
-	-	TRBV7-8	15	TRBJ2-2	TGTGCCAGCAGCTTAGTCCCAGGTGACACCGGGGAGCTGTTTTTT	CASSLVPGDTGELFF
-	-	TRBV28	14	TRBJ1-4	TGTGCCAGCAGTCTACAGGGCCAGAATGAAAAACTGTTTTTT	CASSLQGQNEKLFF
once	-	TRBV30	15	TRBJ2-1	TGTGCCTGGAGTGTGAGGGCTAGCTCCTACAATGAGCAGTTCTTC	CAWSVRASSYNEQFF
-	-	TRBV12-3/TRBV12-4	12	TRBJ1-6	TGTGCCAGCAGTTTACAGGGTTCACCCCTCCACTTT	CASSLQGSPLHF
-	TRBD2	TRBV6-4	13	TRBJ2-1	TGTGCCAGCAGTGAGCTAGCGGGGGGAAGGCAGTTCTTC	CASSELAGGRQFF
few	-	TRBV30	13	TRBJ1-2	TGTGCCTGGAGTGTACAAGAAAGTTTTGGCTACACCTTC	CAWSVQESFGYTF
-	-	TRBV29-1	15	TRBJ2-1	TGCAGCGTTGGGGGGCGCCGGCAGGGCAACAATGAGCAGTTCTTC	CSVGGRRQGNNEQFF
-	TRBD1	TRBV19	14	TRBJ2-3	TGTGCCAGTAGTCCGGGACAGGGGGCAAATACGCAGTATTTT	CASSPGQGANTQYF
few	-	TRBV5-1	16	TRBJ2-1	TGCGCCAGCAGCGTCCGACACGGTAGCTCCTACAATGAGCAGTTCTTC	CASSVRHGSSYNEQFF
-	-	TRBV18	13	TRBJ2-3	TGTGCCAGCTCACCCGACTACACAGATACGCAGTATTTT	CASSPDYTDTQYF
-	TRBD1	TRBV5-4	13	TRBJ1-1	TGTGCCAGCAGCTTTCCCGGGACAGCTGAAGCTTTCTTT	CASSFPGTAEAFF
-	-	TRBV5-6	16	TRBJ2-2	TGTGCCAGCAGCTTGGGCCTAGCGTCGAACACCGGGGAGCTGTTTTTT	CASSLGLASNTGELFF
once	-	TRBV9	13	TRBJ1-2	TGTGCCAGCAGCGTAGCACAGGGTAGCGGCTACACCTTC	CASSVAQGSGYTF
-	-	TRBV3-1/TRBV3-2	12	TRBJ2-3	TGTGCCAGCAGCCTCCATGTAGATACGCAGTATTTT	CASSLHVDTQYF
once	TRBD2	TRBV11-2	17	TRBJ2-1	TGTGCCAGCAGCCTCCGGGGGGGCGGGGGCTCCTACAATGAGCAGTTCTTC	CASSLRGGGGSYNEQFF
-	TRBD1	TRBV5-1	16	TRBJ2-7	TGCGCCAGCAGCAGGTACTCCGGGACAGGGGGCAACGAGCAGTACTTC	CASSRYSGTGGNEQYF
-	TRBD2	TRBV6-6	16	TRBJ2-3	TGTGCCAGCAGTTCCCACCGGGGGGAGGGGACAGATACGCAGTATTTT	CASSSHRGEGTDTQYF
once	-	TRBV6-5	14	TRBJ1-1	TGTGCCAGCTCCATGGGACTCCTGAACACTGAAGCTTTCTTT	CASSMGLLNTEAFF
-	TRBD2	TRBV20-1	14	TRBJ2-7	TGCAGTGCTAGTAGCCGCGGGGGGATCTACGAGCAGTACTTC	CSASSRGGIYEQYF
-	-	TRBV5-8	13	TRBJ2-2	TGTGCTTTTAGCCAGGGATTCACCGGGGAGCTGTTTTTT	CAFSQGFTGELFF
-	-	TRBV6-6	13	TRBJ2-1	TGTGCCAGCAGTGTTAGCGGTTACAATGAGCAGTTCTTC	CASSVSGYNEQFF
-	TRBD1	TRBV6-1	17	TRBJ1-1	TGTGCCAGCAGTGTGGCGGGACAGGGAGGGATGAACACTGAAGCTTTCTTT	CASSVAGQGGMNTEAFF
-	-	TRBV11-3	12	TRBJ2-5	TGTGCCAGCAAGGGAGTACAAGAGACCCAGTACTTC	CASKGVQETQYF
-	-	TRBV5-5	14	TRBJ2-5	TGTGCCAGCAGCTTGGAGGGACTGGGGGAGGCCCAGTACTTC	CASSLEGLGEAQYF
-	TRBD1	TRBV5-5	15	TRBJ1-1	TGTGCCAGCGAGCCGGGACAGGTTACGAACACTGAAGCTTTCTTT	CASEPGQVTNTEAFF
-	-	TRBV6-1	15	TRBJ1-6	TGTGCCAGCAGTGAAAGGATGGGGGAGGCCGGATCCCTCCACTTT	CASSERMGEAGSLHF
-	-	TRBV7-9	15	TRBJ1-6	TGTGCCAGCAGCCCCCCGGTGTTGGAGAATTCACCCCTCCACTTT	CASSPPVLENSPLHF
once	-	TRBV29-1	13	TRBJ1-1	TGCAGCGTTGAAGGGCTGAAGAACACTGAAGCTTTCTTT	CSVEGLKNTEAFF
once	-	TRBV5-6	14	TRBJ2-3	TGTGCCAGCAGCTTGGTGCAGGGCTCAGATACGCAGTATTTT	CASSLVQGSDTQYF
-	-	TRBV4-2	15	TRBJ1-1	TGTGCCAGCAGCCAAGTCGGGGGGGCGAACACTGAAGCTTTCTTT	CASSQVGGANTEAFF
-	TRBD2	TRBV19	17	TRBJ2-7	TGTGCCAGTAGTATATTCCGGGGGGACCGGAGCTCCTACGAGCAGTACTTC	CASSIFRGDRSSYEQYF
-	-	TRBV7-2	15	TRBJ1-4	TGTGCCAGCAGCTCCCACGGAGGAAGTAATGAAAAACTGTTTTTT	CASSSHGGSNEKLFF